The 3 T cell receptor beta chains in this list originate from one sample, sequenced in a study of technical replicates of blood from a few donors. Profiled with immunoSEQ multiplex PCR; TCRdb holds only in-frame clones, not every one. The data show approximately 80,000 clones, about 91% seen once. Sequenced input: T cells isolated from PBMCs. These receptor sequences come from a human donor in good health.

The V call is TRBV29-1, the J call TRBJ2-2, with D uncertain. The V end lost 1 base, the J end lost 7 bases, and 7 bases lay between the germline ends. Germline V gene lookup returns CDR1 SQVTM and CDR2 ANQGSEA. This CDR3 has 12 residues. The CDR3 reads CSVEGRGGELFF. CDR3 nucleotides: TGCAGCGTTGAAGGCCGCGGCGGGGAGCTGTTTTTT.

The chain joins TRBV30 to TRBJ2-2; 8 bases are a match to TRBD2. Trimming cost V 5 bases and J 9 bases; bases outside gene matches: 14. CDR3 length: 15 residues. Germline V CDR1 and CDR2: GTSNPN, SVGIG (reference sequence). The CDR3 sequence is CAWDPGLGFTRELFF. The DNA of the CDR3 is TGTGCCTGGGACCCGGGACTAGGATTTACTCGGGAGCTGTTTTTT.

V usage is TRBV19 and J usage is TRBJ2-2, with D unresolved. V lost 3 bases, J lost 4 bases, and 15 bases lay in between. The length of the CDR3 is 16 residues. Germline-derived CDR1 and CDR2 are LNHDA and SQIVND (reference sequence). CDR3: CASSIGGPSGTGELFF. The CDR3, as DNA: TGTGCCAGTAGTATTGGTGGCCCTTCTGGCACCGGGGAGCTGTTTTTT.